This T cell receptor (beta chain) comes out of a study of cytomegalovirus exposure and HLA in healthy donors (dated by TCRdb to about 2017). Describing the broader study: An earlier analysis of roughly 610 of the donors reported around 280 Gb of sequence data and about 120 million unique TCR beta sequences obtained from roughly 170 million T cells. Approximately 300 gigabases of sequencing data and approximately 91 million unique TCR sequences made up an early release that covered 500 to 650 HLA-typed donors. The genetic ancestry cluster associated with self-reported Caucasian donors included 81% of the roughly 400 genotyped donors. The study aimed to test whether cataloging public T cell receptors could reveal signatures of past pathogen exposure. The T cell repertoires of under 750 subjects were profiled by immunosequencing and related to cytomegalovirus serostatus. In addition to the first cohort of roughly 700 subjects, a separate validation cohort of 120 different subjects was used. To predict cytomegalovirus infection status, the study combined high-throughput TCR immunosequencing, statistical association of individual TCRs with disease status, and machine learning. To study patterns of TCR occurrence, a later analysis re-analyzed previously published TCR beta repertoires from 666 donors and added high-resolution HLA genotyping. Rather than using new phenotypic data, the later analysis identified candidate immune exposures from TCR beta sequences and from how often those sequences occurred across donors. To decide whether each TCR beta V gene segment behaved as functional or pseudogenic, an earlier analysis of 587 of the donors relied on high-throughput TCR beta sequencing. Donor age, sex, ethnicity and CMV serostatus were compiled alongside the repertoire data. Genome-wide SNP genotypes for about 60% of the roughly 700 donors were used in a later genetic analysis, which treated that subset as a discovery cohort. Every repertoire in the discovery cohort had been generated on one and the same sequencing platform. HLA typing covered class I and class II loci at four-digit resolution. Typing coverage differed by locus: A, B, C, DRB1 and DQB1 were typed in roughly 620-630 donors, DQA1 in about 500, DPA1 in 606, and DPB1 in roughly 450. Roughly 5 DR-DQ haplotypes were handled as single units for association and clustering, since linkage in the cohort was strong. Among about 360 genotyped donors of the cohort, an average of approximately 240,000 unique TCR beta nucleotide sequences were sequenced per donor, 15% to 20% of them non-productive.

Library preparation used the immunoSEQ multiplex PCR assay. The multiplex PCR relied on a mix of 60 forward primers for TCR Vbeta segments and 13 reverse primers for TCR Jbeta segments. Amplification of the CDR3 region of rearranged TCR beta genes was performed with a multiplex PCR assay on genomic DNA. On the Illumina HiSeq System, the amplified TCR beta libraries were sequenced as 87-base-pair reads. The original pipeline was this. A later analysis counted about 80 million unique TCR beta chains across the 550 to 700 repertoires, and 9 million to 14 million of these chains were shared by at least two donors. Raw reads were error-corrected and collapsed into unique sequences with a nearest-neighbor algorithm that merged closely related sequences to remove PCR and sequencing errors. To assign V, D and J gene segments, CDR3 sequences were aligned to IMGT reference sequences. For a sequence to be retained, at least a six-nucleotide match to both a V gene segment and a J gene segment was required. A rearrangement counted as productive if the CDR3 had no stop codons and remained in frame with V and J, and every other rearrangement counted as non-productive. CDR3 was defined by IMGT convention, running from the second conserved V-encoded cysteine to the conserved J-encoded phenylalanine. The earlier analysis of 587 of the donors excluded any sequence lacking an unambiguous match to a single V gene segment. In an earlier analysis of several hundred of the donors, V segments were called functional above 56.7% productive rearrangements and were called segregating when the between-donor standard deviation exceeded 5%. A statistical classification framework was built for diagnosing cytomegalovirus status from the catalog of TCR beta chain sequences. In a later analysis, V and J genes were assigned by comparing TCR nucleotide sequences against IMGT/GENE-DB human TR gene sequences. Using the TCRdist pipeline, a later analysis assigned CDR3 sequences along with most-parsimonious VDJ recombination scenarios. In a later analysis, each TCR beta chain was defined by its CDR3 amino acid sequence together with its V-gene family, and reads lacking a unique V-gene family were excluded. In a later analysis, approximately 590 highly shared, low-generation-probability nucleotide sequences were removed to address suspected cross-contamination and a sequencing artifact. A later analysis calculated a clonal expansion index for each public chain from normalized within-repertoire ranks of inferred template counts. In a later analysis, generation probabilities were computed using a VDJ recombination model fitted to out-of-frame rearrangements, and the results were checked against IGoR. A later analysis scored TCR-TCR, TCR-HLA and TCR-CMV co-occurrence with hypergeometric tests, applying a repertoire-size bias correction to TCR pairs. False discovery rates were estimated in a later analysis by permuting HLA or CMV assignments 20 times. In a later analysis, co-occurring TCRs were grouped using DBSCAN, with TCRdist sequence similarity added in when clustering inside HLA-allele-positive subsets. Repertoires with fewer than 30,000 or more than 120,000 public chains, plus five repertoires with anomalous nucleotide sharing, were excluded from co-occurrence clustering. What TCRdb holds here is the immuneACCESS table cut down to in-frame rearrangements. Part of the clones is not present; checked against another copy, under half of the missing clones reflect an unresolved V gene, and the others are unexplained. For V, J and clone size, that table is used; D and trimming come from the DNA. Within this sample are over 150,000 clones, with almost 75% of them counted one time only. The ten largest account for 5.4% of the sample.

Concerning this clone itself: This receptor's antigen is unknown. The sample holds no much larger clone one base away, and base qualities are not on file.

The cohort consisted of hundreds of healthy bone marrow donors. At the time of sampling, every cohort member was nominally healthy, though immune exposures that went unrecorded were likely present. The donor tested CMV seropositive, placing the donor among the 289 seropositive members of the cohort. Every donor gave a peripheral blood sample, and the peripheral blood mononuclear cells from that sample were used for TCR beta sequencing. Genomic DNA extraction from the blood cell samples was performed with the Qiagen DNeasy Blood Extraction Kit. Results the study describes overall, beyond this receptor: The classifier was reported to diagnose cytomegalovirus status with high specificity and sensitivity in both the original and validation cohorts. Most CMV-associated TCR beta chains appeared to be HLA-restricted in a later analysis, and the HLA associations seemed to be driven largely by CMV exposure. In this cohort, only TCR beta chains were sequenced, and detectable features were limited by the absence of alpha or paired-chain data. Specific HLA alleles were associated with about 17,000 TCR beta sequences at a false discovery rate of 0.05 in a later analysis. Roughly uniform sequencing depth across donors was assumed in presence/absence analyses, although this assumption may not hold. A later analysis reported that several top co-occurrence clusters appeared linked to parvovirus B19, influenza, CMV and Epstein-Barr virus. Linkage disequilibrium might explain the correlated functional status among segregating V segments, but an unknown experimental factor could not be ruled out. A few of the identified cytomegalovirus-associated TCR beta chains were confirmed in vitro to be specific for cytomegalovirus antigens. While some public TCRs were present in many individuals, most TCR sequences turned up only very rarely across donors. The study listed 170 or so TCR beta chains as associated with cytomegalovirus. A later analysis found that TCR association rates varied across HLA loci, with DRB1 alleles showing the most associated TCRs and HLA-C alleles the fewest. In an earlier analysis of about 550 of the donors, most TCR beta V segments were observed in productive rearrangements about 87% or about 30% of the time, broadly matching IMGT annotations. The earlier analysis of approximately 560 of the donors excluded roughly 17 rarely observed V segments, including chromosome 9 orphons, because counts were too low. Strong co-occurrence of HLA alleles, especially DR and DQ, made assigning TCR associations to individual alleles difficult. Compared with the 666-donor mean, donors in an Asian-associated ancestry cluster had fewer N-insertions in productive TCRs, according to a later genetic analysis. The sequencing pipeline was judged likely to have produced a cluster of highly shared sequence variants as a technical artifact. The 87-base-pair reads could not distinguish some IMGT-functional V segments, including TRBV6-2 and TRBV6-3, so those segments were excluded. In a later analysis, HLA-associated TCR beta chains were found to be more clonally expanded and to have lower generation probabilities than equally common non-associated chains. The authors suggested that the approach could potentially be generalized to other disease states and immunological phenotypes. A later genetic analysis associated a missense DCLRE1C variant with V-gene and J-gene trimming of TCR beta chains, and an independent cohort replicated the association. The only immune exposure information available for the cohort was CMV serostatus. A further reported finding was that TCR beta sequences accurately predicted the HLA-A and HLA-B alleles for most subjects in the first cohort. Because HLA typing was unavailable for some donors at each locus, only the typed subset was used in association tests.

CDR1 and CDR2 are drawn from the germline V gene: MDHEN, SYDVKM. Between the V and J ends, shortened by 6 bases and 0 bases respectively, the junction contains 8 bases. From the cysteine through the phenylalanine, the CDR3 covers 13 amino acids. Only CDR3 DNA remains: 39 bases, in frame from the first base. The rearranged segments are TRBV28 and TRBJ1-2, with TRBD1 as a weak D call on 5 bases. This TCR came from a woman younger than 30 in good health and CMV-seropositive. Sequencing used PBMCs. This receptor has the CDR3 CASSLGPNYGYTF. The nucleotide sequence reads as follows: TGTGCCAGCAGCCTGGGGCCTAACTATGGCTACACCTTC.